Each of the 6 T cell receptor beta chains below was sequenced from the same sample in a study of cytomegalovirus exposure and HLA in healthy donors. Sequencing was performed with immunoSEQ multiplex PCR; in TCRdb, only in-frame clones are kept and a portion is missing. The data show tens of thousands of clones, roughly nine tenths seen once. Sequencing was carried out using PBMCs. The receptors here all came from a woman under 30 in good health and CMV-seropositive.

This rearrangement joins TRBV18 to TRBJ2-1; 11 bases align to TRBD1. This CDR3 contains 19 residues. Germline V gene lookup returns CDR1 KGHSH and CDR2 LQKENI. With 3 bases clipped from V and 1 base from J, the junction kept 11 bases outside the gene matches. In DNA, the CDR3 is TGTGCCAGCTCACCGCCTAATGGACAGGGGGCCACTTCCTACAATGAGCAGTTCTTC. Encoded protein: CASSPPNGQGATSYNEQFF. Together with reference TRBV18 and TRBJ2-1, the CDR3 gives the full variable domain: NAGVMQNPRHLVRRRGQEARLRCSPMKGHSHVYWYRQLPEEGLKFMVYLQKENIIDESGMPKERFSAEFPKEGPSILRIQQVVRGDSAAYFCASSPPNGQGATSYNEQFFGPGTRLTVL.

In regard to this clone: The germline gene is not matched at one end of the junction; a read error may be the cause. The identical CDR3 is also encoded by other nucleotide sequences in the sample. The chain carries TRBV6-1 and TRBJ2-7; D is perhaps TRBD2 (5 bases). CDR1 MNHNS and CDR2 SASEGT come from the germline V gene. The CDR3 extends over 14 amino acids. CDR3 nucleotide sequence: TGCGCCAGCAGTGAAAGGACTCCTTATGACGAGCAGTACTTC. Translated: CASSERTPYDEQYF.

CDR3 sequence reads: CAIRETSGGPNTGELFF. Written as DNA, the CDR3 is TGTGCCATCAGAGAGACTAGCGGGGGTCCGAACACCGGGGAGCTGTTTTTT. The chain joins TRBV10-3 to TRBJ2-2; TRBD2 aligns across 12 bases. V shed 6 bases, J shed 0 bases, and the junction held 5 bases outside the gene matches. The germline gives CDR1 ENHRY, CDR2 SYGVKD. The CDR3 spans 17 residues.

The rearrangement joins TRBV19 to TRBJ2-1; D possibly corresponds to TRBD2 (5 bases). Germline loops: CDR1 LNHDA, CDR2 SQIVND (reference sequence). Trimming removed 1 base from V and 0 bases from J, with 7 bases in between. This CDR3 comprises 15 residues. CDR3 amino acids: CASSIGESSYNEQFF. DNA for the CDR3: TGTGCCAGTAGTATAGGGGAGAGCTCCTACAATGAGCAGTTCTTC. The full variable domain, rest sourced from reference TRBV19 and TRBJ2-1, is DGGITQSPKYLFRKEGQNVTLSCEQNLNHDAMYWYRQDPGQGLRLIYYSQIVNDFQKGDIAEGYSVSREKKESFPLTVTSAQKNPTAFYLCASSIGESSYNEQFFGPGTRLTVL.

V usage is TRBV11-2 and J usage is TRBJ2-7, with D possibly being TRBD2 (7 bases). Germline CDR1 reads SGHAT; CDR2 reads FQNNGV. Trimming pared 0 bases from V and 7 bases from J, leaving 19 bases between. The CDR3 spans 16 residues. The CDR3 coding sequence is TGTGCCAGCAGCTTAGATCGGGGCGGGGGCTTTTGGGAGCAGTACTTC. It translates to CASSLDRGGGFWEQYF.

The CDR3 reads CAGGDKTGELFF. CDR3 DNA: TGTGCCGGGGGGGATAAAACCGGGGAGCTGTTTTTT. The rearrangement joins TRBV19 to TRBJ2-2; 7 bases are shared with TRBD2. The CDR3 covers 12 residues. Germline V gene sequence: CDR1 LNHDA, CDR2 SQIVND (reference sequence). Trimming took 11 bases from V and 5 from J; bases not matched to a gene: 5. The full variable domain, with the rest looked up from reference TRBV19 and TRBJ2-2, is DGGITQSPKYLFRKEGQNVTLSCEQNLNHDAMYWYRQDPGQGLRLIYYSQIVNDFQKGDIAEGYSVSREKKESFPLTVTSAQKNPTAFYLCAGGDKTGELFFGEGSRLTVL.